Presented here are 9 T cell receptor beta chains from one specimen sequenced in a study of human versus mouse CDR3 diversity and MHC coevolution. Using immunoSEQ multiplex PCR, the repertoire was profiled, and TCRdb retains in-frame clones only, with some absent. The sample consists of about 77,000 clones, 85% to 95% of them appearing once. The sample was naive CD4+ T cells from blood. Subset of the sample: CD45RO-negative CD62L-positive naive CD4 T cells. These receptors all stem from a person between 30 and 69 years old in good health.

The chain combines TRBV28 with TRBJ2-3; D gene uncertain. This CDR3 has 16 amino acids. Trimming took 2 bases from V and 0 from J, leaving 12 bases between them. Germline CDR1 MDHEN, CDR2 SYDVKM. The chain's CDR3 is CASSLAQFTSTDTQYF. The CDR3 DNA sequence: TGTGCCAGCAGTTTAGCACAGTTCACTAGCACAGATACGCAGTATTTT.

This clone has only one observation. The genes are TRBV6-1 and TRBJ1-1; TRBD1 is a possible D gene (6 bases). Between the trimmed V and J ends, which lost 2 bases and 7 bases, there was a span of 11 bases. CDR1 is MNHNS and CDR2 is SASEGT in the germline V gene. This CDR3 is built from 13 residues. The CDR3 region is CASSESLRGEAFF. In nucleotides, the CDR3 is TGTGCCAGCAGTGAATCGCTCAGGGGTGAAGCTTTCTTT.

The chain combines TRBV20-1 with TRBJ2-7, with TRBD2 matching 8 bases. The V and J ends lost 7 bases and 5 bases, in that order; junction bases with no gene match: 4. The germline CDR1 and CDR2 sequences are DFQATT and SNEGSKA (reference sequence). The length of the CDR3 is 11 residues. The CDR3 is CSGHSGDEQYF. The DNA of the CDR3 is TGCAGTGGTCATAGCGGGGACGAGCAGTACTTC.

The V gene is TRBV27, the J gene TRBJ2-5; 10 bases map to TRBD2. The CDR3 covers 14 residues. CDR1 is MNHEY and CDR2 is SMNVEV in the germline V gene (reference sequence). V was clipped by 7 bases and J by 0 bases; unmatched bases: 2. The CDR3 DNA reads TGTGCCAGCAAGACTAGCGGGTACCAAGAGACCCAGTACTTC. Translated, it gives CASKTSGYQETQYF.

This clone appeared a single time. The chain combines TRBV7-9 with TRBJ2-6, with 7 positions matching TRBD1. The germline V gene encodes CDR1 SEHNR and CDR2 FQNEAQ (reference sequence). This CDR3 has 15 residues. V lost 5 bases, J lost 1 base, and 2 bases stayed unmatched. Here the CDR3 reads CASSPGGSGANVLTF. The CDR3, as DNA: TGTGCCAGCAGCCCAGGGGGTTCTGGGGCCAACGTCCTGACTTTC.

The CDR3 sequence: CASSLVGRLPGNEKLFF. DNA of the CDR3: TGTGCCAGCAGCTTAGTCGGCCGACTCCCCGGTAATGAAAAACTGTTTTTT. The V and J genes are TRBV7-8 and TRBJ1-4; D remains ambiguous. In germline, CDR1 is SGHVS, CDR2 FQNEAQ. The V end was cut by 1 base, the J end by 4 bases, with 16 bases between. This CDR3 region has 17 residues.

This clone has only one observation. This chain joins TRBV18 and TRBJ2-1; D possibly corresponds to TRBD2 (6 bases). Germline CDR1 is KGHSH and CDR2 is LQKENI. The CDR3 totals 16 residues. The ends were cut back, 2 bases at V and 4 bases at J, with 15 bases in the middle. The CDR3 DNA reads as TGTGCCAGCTCACCATATCGGAGGGAGGCTTACAATGAGCAGTTCTTC. This translates into CASSPYRREAYNEQFF.

The chain carries TRBV7-3 and TRBJ2-7, with D possibly TRBD1 on 6 matching bases. Germline CDR1 reads SGHTA; CDR2 reads FQGTGA. This CDR3 region has 14 residues. V lost 5 bases and J 4 bases, leaving 15 bases between the germline ends. CDR3 nucleotides: TGTGCCAGCAGCGCAAACAGGGATGGATACGAGCAGTACTTC. It codes for CASSANRDGYEQYF.

J is TRBJ2-7 and V is TRBV15; D possibly corresponds to TRBD2 (6 bases). Deletions cut 3 bases from V and 3 bases from J, with 21 bases between. Germline CDR1 and CDR2: LNHNV and YYDKDF (reference sequence). This CDR3 is built from 17 residues. The CDR3 is CATSRTVSSVGNYEQYF. Here the CDR3 DNA reads TGTGCCACCAGCAGGACTGTCTCTAGCGTCGGGAACTACGAGCAGTACTTC.